Listed below are T cell receptor beta chains from one sample, sequenced in a study of T cells after somatic rescue of genetic block. Method: immunoSEQ multiplex PCR; TCRdb's copy keeps in-frame clones and lacks some. This table has 100,000 to 120,000 clones, about 93% appearing once. The specimen sequenced was peripheral blood mononuclear cells (PBMCs). These receptors were obtained from a woman under 30. Each CDR3 is given with its conserved first and last residue. A D gene is named only where the DNA matches it firmly. Expanded clones are given a class, and other clones once, few, many or no size at all.

>NA|TRBJ1-4|19|TRBD1|TRBV5-8
CASSQNRPGTGRGREKLFF
TGTGCCAGCAGCCAAAATCGTCCCGGGACAGGAAGAGGGAGAGAAAAACTGTTTTTT
>NA|TRBJ2-7|15|TRBD2|TRBV7-2
CASSRVAGESYEQYF
TGTGCCAGCAGCAGGGTAGCGGGGGAATCCTACGAGCAGTACTTC
>NA|TRBJ1-2|15|TRBD1|TRBV9
CASSGGQGHNYGYTF
TGTGCCAGCAGCGGTGGACAGGGCCACAACTATGGCTACACCTTC
>NA|TRBJ2-3|12|NA|TRBV4-1
CASSQEGDTQYF
TGCGCCAGCAGCCAAGAGGGAGATACGCAGTATTTT
>NA|TRBJ1-2|16|NA|TRBV19
CASTPFSAGNNYGYTF
TGTGCCAGTACCCCCTTCTCAGCGGGGAACAACTATGGCTACACCTTC
>once|TRBJ1-5|14|TRBD1|TRBV7-2
CASSSQGGGQPQHF
TGTGCCAGCAGCTCCCAGGGGGGAGGTCAGCCCCAGCATTTT
>NA|TRBJ2-1|15|TRBD1|TRBV9
CASRSTGGSYNEQFF
TGTGCCAGCAGATCAACAGGGGGCTCCTACAATGAGCAGTTCTTC
>NA|TRBJ2-1|12|NA|TRBV2
CASSESGRDEFF
TGTGCCAGCAGTGAAAGCGGGCGGGACGAGTTCTTC
>once|TRBJ2-5|13|NA|TRBV4-3
CASSQEKQETQYF
TGCGCCAGCAGCCAAGAGAAGCAAGAGACCCAGTACTTC
>NA|TRBJ1-1|15|TRBD1|TRBV25-1
CASNRDRGRITEAFF
TGTGCCAGCAACCGGGACAGGGGGCGAATCACTGAAGCTTTCTTT
>NA|TRBJ1-5|13|NA|TRBV28
CASSHKGNQPQHF
TGTGCCAGCAGTCACAAGGGCAATCAGCCCCAGCATTTT
>NA|TRBJ1-5|17|NA|TRBV28
CASSSVEGLWGNQPQHF
TGTGCCAGCAGTTCCGTCGAGGGACTGTGGGGCAATCAGCCCCAGCATTTT
>NA|TRBJ2-7|17|NA|TRBV7-9
CASSLTRGATNSYEQYF
TGTGCCAGCAGCCTTACCCGCGGGGCCACTAACTCCTACGAGCAGTACTTC
>few|TRBJ2-5|17|NA|TRBV2
CASSDPLAATTLETQYF
TGTGCCAGCAGTGACCCCCTGGCAGCTACGACCTTGGAGACCCAGTACTTC
>NA|TRBJ2-7|16|TRBD2|TRBV5-1
CASSSTSGGPTYEQYF
TGCGCCAGCAGCTCAACTAGCGGGGGCCCTACCTACGAGCAGTACTTC
>NA|TRBJ1-1|13|NA|TRBV6-1
CASSGSGDTEAFF
TGTGCCAGCTCCGGGTCTGGGGACACTGAAGCTTTCTTT
>once|TRBJ2-1|12|NA|TRBV7-3
CASSSRDTQQFF
TGTGCCAGCAGCTCCCGGGACACCCAGCAGTTCTTC
>NA|TRBJ1-5|19|NA|TRBV6-4
CASPPYRANGSYSNQPQHF
TGTGCCAGCCCCCCGTACCGGGCAAATGGCTCTTATAGCAATCAGCCCCAGCATTTT
>NA|TRBJ1-2|13|NA|TRBV14
CASSQGGFYGYTF
TGTGCCAGCAGCCAAGGGGGGTTCTATGGCTACACCTTC
>NA|TRBJ1-4|16|TRBD1|TRBV2
CASRLTGVGIGEKLFF
TGTGCCAGCAGACTTACAGGGGTGGGAATCGGTGAAAAACTGTTTTTT
>medium-sized|TRBJ2-6|15|NA|TRBV6-1
CASSIDPSGANVLTF
TGTGCCAGCAGTATTGACCCATCTGGGGCCAACGTCCTGACTTTC
>NA|TRBJ1-1|16|TRBD1|TRBV7-2
CASSLGVDRVNTEAFF
TGTGCCAGCAGCTTAGGGGTGGACAGGGTGAACACTGAAGCTTTCTTT
>NA|TRBJ1-5|15|NA|TRBV5-1
CASSLDGQSNQPQHF
TGCGCCAGCAGCTTGGACGGACAGAGCAATCAGCCCCAGCATTTT
>few|TRBJ1-5|14|NA|TRBV4-1
CASSQGDSNQPQHF
TGCGCCAGCAGCCAAGGGGACAGCAATCAGCCCCAGCATTTT
>once|TRBJ1-5|14|TRBD1|TRBV6-1
CASGSGDRGQPQHF
TGTGCCAGCGGGAGTGGTGACAGGGGTCAGCCCCAGCATTTT
>NA|TRBJ1-1|14|NA|TRBV5-1
CASSLWGVGTEAFF
TGCGCCAGCAGCTTGTGGGGGGTTGGCACTGAAGCTTTCTTT
>NA|TRBJ2-7|15|TRBD1|TRBV2
CASNPPGQGSYEQYF
TGTGCCAGCAATCCCCCGGGACAGGGATCCTACGAGCAGTACTTC
>NA|TRBJ1-3|15|TRBD1|TRBV4-2
CASSQVDRVSNTIYF
TGTGCCAGCAGCCAAGTGGACAGGGTATCAAACACCATATATTTT
>NA|TRBJ2-7|14|TRBD1|TRBV11-3
CASSLAGTAYEQYF
TGTGCCAGCAGCCTAGCCGGGACAGCCTACGAGCAGTACTTC
>NA|TRBJ2-7|16|TRBD2|TRBV7-7
CASSPGLAGGIYEQYF
TGTGCCAGCAGCCCAGGACTAGCGGGGGGGATTTACGAGCAGTACTTC
>once|TRBJ2-7|14|NA|TRBV6-6
CASSATRPDNEQYF
TGTGCCAGCAGCGCCACCCGTCCGGACAACGAGCAGTACTTC
>NA|TRBJ2-7|16|TRBD2|TRBV7-6
CASSLGGRGGLYEQYF
TGTGCCAGCAGCTTAGGGGGCCGGGGGGGGCTCTACGAGCAGTACTTC
>NA|TRBJ2-3|13|NA|TRBV7-8
CASSFAHGDTQYF
TGTGCCAGCAGCTTCGCCCACGGCGATACGCAGTATTTT
>NA|TRBJ1-2|13|TRBD1|TRBV29-1
CSVLPGRDRGYTF
TGCAGCGTCCTACCTGGTAGGGACAGGGGCTACACCTTC
>NA|TRBJ2-1|17|TRBD2|TRBV10-3
CAISESLAGSSYNEQFF
TGTGCCATCAGTGAGTCCCTAGCGGGGAGCTCCTACAATGAGCAGTTCTTC
>few|TRBJ1-6|14|NA|TRBV6-6
CASSYKGPNSPLHF
TGTGCCAGCAGTTACAAGGGACCAAATTCACCCCTCCACTTT
>NA|TRBJ1-6|15|NA|TRBV5-1
CASSLSGLYNSPLHF
TGCGCCAGCAGCTTGTCCGGGTTGTATAATTCACCCCTCCACTTT
>NA|TRBJ1-3|16|NA|TRBV18
CASSPPLGQSGNTIYF
TGTGCCAGCTCACCACCGCTCGGACAGTCTGGAAACACCATATATTTT
>NA|TRBJ2-1|16|NA|TRBV9
CASSDKTHLTSNEQFF
TGTGCCAGCAGCGATAAGACACACCTAACCTCCAATGAGCAGTTCTTC
>once|TRBJ1-1|13|TRBD1|TRBV2
CASSGQGNTEAFF
TGTGCCAGCAGTGGACAGGGTAACACTGAAGCTTTCTTT
>once|TRBJ2-3|15|TRBD1|TRBV7-2
CASTNTGQGTDTQYF
TGTGCCAGCACCAACACAGGACAGGGGACAGATACGCAGTATTTT
>NA|TRBJ1-5|14|NA|TRBV30
CAWNHGGGNQPQHF
TGTGCCTGGAATCATGGGGGGGGGAATCAGCCCCAGCATTTT
>NA|TRBJ2-3|11|NA|TRBV2
CASSDGYTQYF
TGTGCCAGCAGTGACGGTTATACGCAGTATTTT
>NA|TRBJ1-2|15|NA|TRBV2
CASTRLGAANYGYTF
TGTGCCAGCACCAGACTGGGGGCCGCCAACTATGGCTACACCTTC
>NA|TRBJ2-7|15|TRBD1|TRBV18
CASSQGTGDFAEQYF
TGTGCCAGCTCACAGGGGACAGGGGACTTCGCCGAGCAGTACTTC
>NA|TRBJ2-5|13|NA|TRBV5-4
CASSFARGETQYF
TGTGCCAGCAGCTTTGCTAGGGGGGAGACCCAGTACTTC
>NA|TRBJ2-1|17|TRBD2|TRBV27
CASSLRSGGDAYNEQFF
TGTGCCAGCAGTTTGAGGAGCGGGGGGGACGCCTACAATGAGCAGTTCTTC
>NA|TRBJ1-4|13|NA|TRBV5-1
CASSLDGLEKLFF
TGCGCCAGCAGCTTGGACGGGCTAGAAAAACTGTTTTTT
>NA|TRBJ2-2|16|NA|TRBV10-3
CAISESGGANTGELFF
TGTGCCATCAGTGAGTCGGGGGGCGCGAACACCGGGGAGCTGTTTTTT
>NA|TRBJ2-5|15|TRBD2|TRBV5-1
CASSHPRRGDETQYF
TGCGCCAGCAGCCACCCCCGGCGGGGGGACGAGACCCAGTACTTC
>NA|TRBJ2-5|15|NA|TRBV4-1
CASSQDGLAQETQYF
TGCGCCAGCAGCCAAGATGGGCTCGCCCAAGAGACCCAGTACTTC
>NA|TRBJ1-2|13|NA|TRBV14
CASSPGHGYGYTF
TGTGCCAGCAGCCCCGGCCACGGCTATGGCTACACCTTC
>NA|TRBJ1-2|12|TRBD1|TRBV19
CASTRQGRGYTF
TGTGCCAGTACCCGACAGGGACGTGGCTACACCTTC
>NA|TRBJ1-2|15|TRBD1|TRBV6-1
CASSPTGEPLYGYTF
TGTGCCAGCAGTCCTACAGGGGAGCCGCTATATGGCTACACCTTC
>NA|TRBJ2-7|13|NA|TRBV6-1
CASGLGQRYEQYF
TGTGCCTCCGGGCTTGGACAGCGTTACGAGCAGTACTTC
>NA|TRBJ2-1|16|TRBD2|TRBV11-3
CASSLRLAGLYNEQFF
TGTGCCAGCAGCTTAAGGCTAGCGGGGCTCTACAATGAGCAGTTCTTC
>NA|TRBJ1-4|14|TRBD1|TRBV6-1
CASNPGQGFEKLFF
TGTGCCAGTAACCCGGGACAGGGCTTTGAAAAACTGTTTTTT